This T cell receptor beta chain was profiled in a study of neurological immune-mediated disorders. Study outcomes and limitations: No expanded-clone CDR3 amino acid sequence recurred across subjects, suggesting private TCR-beta repertoires. HTLV-1-associated myelopathy displayed the greatest TCR clonal expansion, and multiple sclerosis exhibited the smallest, lower than that of healthy controls.

Sample time point: longitudinal time-point 1 (baseline). The unsorted libraries originated from 2 million PBMCs that had been stored at -80 C. The V gene lost 5 bases and the J gene lost 5 bases, with 15 bases spanning the gap. Germline lookup yields CDR1 SGHAT and CDR2 FQDESV (reference sequence). The CDR3 is 14 residues long. TCRdb recomputed calls from the 5' RACE reads with MiXCR, one row per CDR3 protein. The sample lists over 55,000 distinct CDR3 sequences, about 10% occurring once. This clonotype was counted ten times or more. Antigen unknown. The specimen was PBMCs. This sequence originates from a male donor with HTLV-1-associated myelopathy (HAM/TSP). The rearrangement links TRBV11-1 to TRBJ1-1; TRBD1 is a possible D gene (5 bases). The CDR3 here is CASSLGTQGTEAFF. In nucleotides, the CDR3 is TGTGCCAGCAGCCTGGGGACCCAGGGAACTGAAGCTTTCTTT.